Below are 19 T cell receptor beta chains sequenced from a single sample in a study of blood T cell repertoires in COVID-19 (dated by TCRdb to about 2020). The receptor library was made with the immunoSEQ multiplex PCR assay. Entries here come from immuneACCESS through TCRdb and include only in-frame sequences with V and J called. Some clones fail to appear in such tables; in the studies checked, an unresolved V gene covers under half of the shortfall, and the cause of the remainder is unknown. The sample profile shows about 92,000 clones; over 75% of them were found once. The top ten hold over 10% of the sample. Sequenced: peripheral blood. The receptors originated from a human donor in a cohort sampled during active COVID-19.

This chain links TRBV12-3 or TRBV12-4 with TRBJ2-7, with 10 bases matching TRBD1. V shed 8 bases, J shed 2 bases, and the junction held 3 bases outside the gene matches. The CDR3 loop spans 13 amino acids. The CDR3 protein is CASGTGVAYEQYF. The CDR3 nucleotides are TGTGCCAGCGGGACAGGGGTCGCCTACGAGCAGTACTTC.

V gene TRBV2 combines with J gene TRBJ1-1; D not resolved. This CDR3 is 14 amino acids long. Germline-derived CDR1 and CDR2 are SNHLY and FYNNEI. The V end lost 3 bases, the J end lost 6 bases, and 14 bases lay between the germline ends. The CDR3 coding sequence is TGTGCCAGCAGTGACCAAATGGCCTTTTCTGAAGCTTTCTTT. Encoded protein: CASSDQMAFSEAFF.

The rearrangement joins TRBV6-2 or TRBV6-3 to TRBJ2-5; 11 bases agree with TRBD2. The junction had 8 bases not matched to a gene; V was cut back by 4 bases and J by 7 bases. CDR3 length equals 15 residues. Germline V gives CDR1 MNHEY, CDR2 SVGEGT. The CDR3 reads CASSLAGGLHGTQYF. The DNA of the CDR3 is TGTGCCAGCAGTTTAGCGGGGGGGCTTCATGGGACCCAGTACTTC.

The V call is TRBV12-3 or TRBV12-4, the J call TRBJ1-3; D unresolved. V was clipped by 4 bases and J by 2 bases, with 3 bases between them. This CDR3 region has 12 residues. The CDR3 spells CASSSTGNTIYF. The CDR3 nucleotides are TGTGCCAGCAGTTCCACTGGAAACACCATATATTTT.

The gene calls are TRBV30 and TRBJ1-1, with D tentatively TRBD1 (6 bases). In germline, CDR1 is GTSNPN, CDR2 SVGIG (reference sequence). V was shortened by 5 bases and J by 7 bases, with 17 bases between the two germline ends. The CDR3 loop spans 13 amino acids. The CDR3: CAWHRDTNLEAFF. CDR3 sequence (DNA): TGTGCCTGGCACCGGGACACAAACCTTGAAGCTTTCTTT.

This clone was seen only a few times. The V gene is TRBV7-9, the J gene TRBJ1-2; 9 bases match TRBD1. There are 16 residues in the CDR3. Germline V gene data show CDR1 as SEHNR and CDR2 as FQNEAQ (reference sequence). V lost 2 bases, J lost 1 base, and 5 bases stayed unmatched. CDR3 sequence reads: CASSLMGQGFNYGYTF. In nucleotides, the CDR3 is TGTGCCAGCAGCTTAATGGGACAGGGATTTAACTATGGCTACACCTTC.

The chain has TRBV2 and TRBJ2-1; the match to TRBD1 covers 12 bases. Germline assignment: CDR1 SNHLY and CDR2 FYNNEI. This CDR3 has 13 residues. V lost 7 bases, J lost 9 bases, and 4 bases stayed unmatched. The CDR3 reads CASTPGQGAEQFF. The DNA of the CDR3 is TGTGCCAGCACACCGGGACAGGGGGCTGAGCAGTTCTTC.

J is TRBJ2-2 and V is TRBV2; D is uncertain. V lost 5 bases and J lost 5, with 6 bases in between. The CDR3 totals 12 residues. The germline gives CDR1 SNHLY, CDR2 FYNNEI. The CDR3 nucleotides are TGTGCCAGCAGTATTACTACCGGGGAGCTGTTTTTT. Amino acids: CASSITTGELFF.

The genes are TRBV30 and TRBJ1-4; 7 bases are a match to TRBD1. V gave up 1 base and J gave up 1 base; unmatched junction bases: 6. The CDR3 runs to 16 residues. The germline V gene has CDR1 GTSNPN and CDR2 SVGIG (reference sequence). CDR3 residues: CAWSEKGAGTNEKLFF. The CDR3 coding sequence is TGTGCCTGGAGTGAAAAGGGGGCGGGAACTAATGAAAAACTGTTTTTT.

CDR3 protein: CASSLGGPGANVLTF. CDR3 nucleotide sequence: TGTGCCAGCAGCTTAGGTGGGCCAGGGGCCAACGTCCTGACTTTC. This chain joins TRBV7-9 and TRBJ2-6, with D unclear. The CDR3 is 15 amino acids. Germline V CDR1 and CDR2: SEHNR, FQNEAQ (reference sequence). Between the trimmed V and J ends, which lost 1 base and 4 bases, there was a span of 8 bases.

This clone was counted once. The chain combines TRBV5-1 with TRBJ1-2; 7 bases map to TRBD1. The CDR3 contains 15 residues. Unmatched junction bases numbered 12, after V lost 3 bases and J lost 7 bases. CDR1 is SGHRS, CDR2 YFSETQ, per germline. CDR3 in DNA: TGCGCCAGCAGCTGGGGCGGGACAGACCTTTCTGGCTACACCTTC. Protein sequence: CASSWGGTDLSGYTF.

The chain is built from TRBV19 and TRBJ2-1; 9 nucleotides match TRBD2. The CDR3 contains 14 residues. With V trimmed by 5 bases and J by 4 bases, 3 bases remained unmatched. CDR1 is LNHDA, CDR2 SQIVND, per germline (reference sequence). Here the CDR3 reads CASSPGLAYNEQFF. The CDR3 nucleotides read TGTGCCAGTAGTCCCGGACTAGCGTACAATGAGCAGTTCTTC. The complete variable domain, with remaining parts taken from reference TRBV19 and TRBJ2-1, reads DGGITQSPKYLFRKEGQNVTLSCEQNLNHDAMYWYRQDPGQGLRLIYYSQIVNDFQKGDIAEGYSVSREKKESFPLTVTSAQKNPTAFYLCASSPGLAYNEQFFGPGTRLTVL.

The rearrangement links TRBV10-3 to TRBJ1-2; D possibly corresponds to TRBD1 (6 bases). Germline V gene sequence: CDR1 ENHRY, CDR2 SYGVKD. The CDR3 length is 12 residues. Trimming pared 7 bases from V and 4 bases from J, leaving 10 bases between. Written as DNA, the CDR3 is TGTGCCATCAACAGGGAAACCTATGGCTACACCTTC. Protein sequence: CAINRETYGYTF.

The chain links TRBV5-1 to TRBJ2-1, with TRBD2 identical over 12 bases. Germline CDR1 is SGHRS and CDR2 is YFSETQ. The CDR3 runs to 15 residues. V trimming: 7 bases; J trimming: 10 bases; junction bases outside the gene matches: 12. DNA for the CDR3: TGCGCCAGCCAGACGACTAGCGGGGGAGTCGGGGAGCAGTTCTTC. This translates into CASQTTSGGVGEQFF.

The chain recombines TRBV5-8 with TRBJ1-3; D unresolved. Germline V gene sequence: CDR1 SGHTS, CDR2 YDEGEE. Between the trimmed V and J ends, which lost 1 base and 8 bases, there was a span of 10 bases. The CDR3 totals 13 residues. CDR3: CASSLWAGDTIYF. Written as DNA, the CDR3 is TGTGCCAGCAGCTTGTGGGCCGGGGACACCATATATTTT.

The chain employs TRBV5-1 and TRBJ2-1; D possibly corresponds to TRBD2 (7 bases). Germline V gives CDR1 SGHRS, CDR2 YFSETQ. The CDR3 consists of 18 residues. The germline V and J ends were trimmed by 4 bases and 10 bases, with 30 bases remaining between them. The CDR3, as DNA: TGCGCCAGCAGCCACTGGGGGGGGCAGGTCGAAGGGGCGACCGAGCAGTTCTTC. Translated, it gives CASSHWGGQVEGATEQFF.

V usage is TRBV7-9 and J usage is TRBJ1-2, with D hard to call. The CDR3 runs to 12 residues. V shed 2 bases and J shed 6 bases, with 7 bases lying between them. From germline, CDR1 is SEHNR and CDR2 FQNEAQ (reference sequence). The CDR3 reads CASSLYTDGYTF. The CDR3 nucleotides read TGTGCCAGCAGCTTATATACGGATGGCTACACCTTC.

This chain joins TRBV7-2 and TRBJ1-4; D remains unclear. The CDR3 runs 15 residues. Germline assignment: CDR1 SGHTA and CDR2 FQGNSA. V shed 4 bases and J shed 4 bases, with 13 bases lying between them. This CDR3 reads CASSSRGQINEKLFF. The DNA of the CDR3 is TGTGCCAGCAGCTCACGTGGGCAGATTAATGAAAAACTGTTTTTT.

The V gene is TRBV20-1, the J gene TRBJ2-7, with 8 bases matching TRBD2. Germline lookup yields CDR1 DFQATT and CDR2 SNEGSKA (reference sequence). Trimming took 3 bases from V and 1 from J; bases not matched to a gene: 8. The CDR3 totals 15 residues. Here the CDR3 reads CSASGRLARSYEQYF. CDR3 sequence (DNA): TGCAGTGCTAGTGGGAGACTAGCGAGATCCTACGAGCAGTACTTC.